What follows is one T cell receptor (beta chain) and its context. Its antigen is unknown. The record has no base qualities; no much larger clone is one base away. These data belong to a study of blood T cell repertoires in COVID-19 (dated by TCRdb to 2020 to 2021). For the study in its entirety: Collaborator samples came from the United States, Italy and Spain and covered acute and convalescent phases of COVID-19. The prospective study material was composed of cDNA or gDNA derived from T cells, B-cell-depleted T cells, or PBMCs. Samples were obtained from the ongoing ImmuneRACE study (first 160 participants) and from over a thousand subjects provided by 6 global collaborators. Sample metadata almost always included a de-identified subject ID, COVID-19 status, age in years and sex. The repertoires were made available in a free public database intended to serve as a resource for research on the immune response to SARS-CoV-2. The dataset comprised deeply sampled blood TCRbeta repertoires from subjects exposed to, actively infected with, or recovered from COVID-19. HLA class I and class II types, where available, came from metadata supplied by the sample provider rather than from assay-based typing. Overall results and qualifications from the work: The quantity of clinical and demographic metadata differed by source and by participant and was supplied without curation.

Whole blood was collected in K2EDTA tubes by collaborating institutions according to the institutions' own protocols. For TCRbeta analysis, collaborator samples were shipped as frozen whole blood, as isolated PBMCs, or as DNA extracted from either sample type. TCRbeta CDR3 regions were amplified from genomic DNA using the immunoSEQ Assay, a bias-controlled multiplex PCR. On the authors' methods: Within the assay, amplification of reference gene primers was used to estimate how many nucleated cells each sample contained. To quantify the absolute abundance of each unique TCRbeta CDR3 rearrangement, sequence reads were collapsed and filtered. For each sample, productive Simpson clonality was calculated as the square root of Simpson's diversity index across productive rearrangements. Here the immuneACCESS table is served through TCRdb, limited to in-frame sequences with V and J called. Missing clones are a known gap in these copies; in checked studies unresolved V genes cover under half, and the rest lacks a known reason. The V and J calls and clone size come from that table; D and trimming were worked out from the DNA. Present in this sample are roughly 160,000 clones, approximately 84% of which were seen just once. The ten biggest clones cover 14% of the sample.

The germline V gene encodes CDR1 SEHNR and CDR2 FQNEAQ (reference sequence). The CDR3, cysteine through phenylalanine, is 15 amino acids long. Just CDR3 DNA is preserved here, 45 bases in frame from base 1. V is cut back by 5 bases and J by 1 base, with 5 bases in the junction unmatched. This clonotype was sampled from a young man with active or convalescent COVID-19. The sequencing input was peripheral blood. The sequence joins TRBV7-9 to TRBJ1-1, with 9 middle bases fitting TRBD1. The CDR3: CASSREDRGNTEAFF. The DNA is TGTGCCAGCAGCCGAGAGGACAGGGGGAACACTGAAGCTTTCTTT. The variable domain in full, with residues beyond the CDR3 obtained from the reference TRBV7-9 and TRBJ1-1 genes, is DTGVSQNPRHKITKRGQNVTFRCDPISEHNRLYWYRQTLGQGPEFLTYFQNEAQLEKSRLLSDRFSAERPKGSFSTLEIQRTEQGDSAMYLCASSREDRGNTEAFFGQGTRLTVV.